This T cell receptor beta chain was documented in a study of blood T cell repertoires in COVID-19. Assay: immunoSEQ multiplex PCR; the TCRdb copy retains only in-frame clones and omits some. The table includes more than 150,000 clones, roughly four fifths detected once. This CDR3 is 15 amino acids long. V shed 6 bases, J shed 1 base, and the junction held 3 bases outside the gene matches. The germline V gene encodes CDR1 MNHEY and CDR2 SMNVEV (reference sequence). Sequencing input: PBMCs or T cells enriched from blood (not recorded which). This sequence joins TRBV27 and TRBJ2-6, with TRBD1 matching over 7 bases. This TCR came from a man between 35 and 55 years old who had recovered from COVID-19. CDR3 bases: TGTGCCAGCAGGAACAGGGGATCTGGGGCCAACGTCCTGACTTTC. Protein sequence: CASRNRGSGANVLTF.